The clone carrying this T cell receptor beta chain was picked up a small number of times. Other nucleotide sequences from this sample produce the same CDR3. Sequencing used immunoSEQ multiplex PCR; TCRdb keeps in-frame clones, though not all of them. The sample includes about 230,000 clones, approximately 81% of them seen just once. The data are from a study of blood T cell repertoires in COVID-19. Whole-study context: Acute and convalescent COVID-19 samples came from the United States, Italy and Spain. In each case, the material was cDNA or gDNA derived from T cells, B-cell-depleted T cells, or PBMCs.

Sequencing was carried out using peripheral blood. The origin of this receptor is a woman aged 80 or over with acute or convalescent COVID-19.

CDR3 sequence: CASSSGTGNQPQHF. CDR3 DNA: TGCGCCAGCAGCTCCGGGACAGGTAATCAGCCCCAGCATTTT. The chain carries TRBV5-1 and TRBJ1-5; TRBD1 aligns across 8 bases. The CDR3 covers 14 residues. V trimming: 3 bases; J trimming: 4 bases; junction bases outside the gene matches: 3. Germline V gene data show CDR1 as SGHRS and CDR2 as YFSETQ. The full variable domain, with the rest looked up from reference TRBV5-1 and TRBJ1-5, is KAGVTQTPRYLIKTRGQQVTLSCSPISGHRSVSWYQQTPGQGLQFLFEYFSETQRNKGNFPGRFSGRQFSNSRSEMNVSTLELGDSALYLCASSSGTGNQPQHFGDGTRLSIL.